Presented here are 32 T cell receptor beta chains from one specimen sequenced in a study of CD8 T cells in Susac syndrome. With random hexamers, roughly 0.45 to 1 ug RNA was reverse transcribed. TCRdb recomputed calls from the immunoSEQ multiplex PCR reads with MiXCR, one row per CDR3 protein. The sample carries approximately 190,000 distinct CDR3 sequences, about 94% recorded once. The sample was CD4+ T cells from PBMCs. Every receptor here comes from a human donor in good health.

The J gene is TRBJ2-6, the V gene TRBV10-3; 8 bases align to TRBD1. The CDR3 totals 18 residues. CDR1 and CDR2 from the germline V gene are ENHRY and SYGVKD. V was pared by 11 bases and J by 0 bases, with 15 bases of the junction left unmatched. CDR3 in DNA: TGTGCCTCCTCACTACAGGGGGTCCCTAACTCTGGGGCCAACGTCCTGACTTTC. Protein sequence: CASSLQGVPNSGANVLTF.

The rearrangement uses TRBV10-3 and TRBJ1-5; D unclear. V shed 4 bases and J shed 9 bases, with 10 bases lying between them. CDR1 is ENHRY, CDR2 SYGVKD, per germline. The length of the CDR3 is 12 residues. The DNA for the CDR3 is TGTGCCATCAGTGGCGAAGGGCGGCCCCAGCATTTT. This sequence encodes CAISGEGRPQHF.

This clonotype was seen just once. The chain combines TRBV29-1 with TRBJ2-3, with D tentatively TRBD1 or TRBD2 (6 bases each). The CDR3 has 11 amino acids. With 8 bases removed from V and 6 bases from J, the gap between germline ends came to 12 bases. CDR1 SQVTM and CDR2 ANQGSEA come from the germline V gene. The DNA for the CDR3 is TGCAGCTCGCAAGGGGGGGATACGCAGTATTTT. Amino acid sequence: CSSQGGDTQYF.

The chain employs TRBV18 and TRBJ1-1, with 11 bases matching TRBD1. CDR1 and CDR2 from the germline V gene are KGHSH and LQKENI. The CDR3 totals 13 residues. V lost 6 bases to trimming and J lost 7 bases; unmatched junction nucleotides: 4. CDR3 loop: CASSAGQGVEAFF. The DNA of the CDR3 is TGTGCCAGCTCCGCGGGACAGGGGGTTGAAGCTTTCTTT.

The chain is built from TRBV12-3 or TRBV12-4 and TRBJ2-6; 7 positions agree with TRBD2. The CDR3 is 16 residues long. Trimming removed 6 bases from V and 2 bases from J; junction bases left unmatched: 7. The CDR3 nucleotides read TGTGCCAGCAGGCGGGAGCAGGGAGCTGGGGCCAACGTCCTGACTTTC. Its translation is CASRREQGAGANVLTF.

V gene TRBV13 combines with J gene TRBJ2-5; TRBD2 might be the D (5 bases). V was shortened by 2 bases and J by 2 bases, with 12 bases between the two germline ends. Germline CDR1 and CDR2: PRHDT and FYEKMQ (reference sequence). The CDR3 is 15 amino acids. The DNA for the CDR3 is TGTGCCAGCAGCTTAATCAGAGGGCAGCAAGAGACCCAGTACTTC. It yields the protein CASSLIRGQQETQYF.

The J gene is TRBJ2-3, the V gene TRBV2; D remains ambiguous. Germline V gene data show CDR1 as SNHLY and CDR2 as FYNNEI. Trimming shortened V by 2 bases and J by 0 bases, and 9 bases separated the two germline ends. The length of the CDR3 is 15 residues. For the CDR3, the DNA is TGTGCCAGCAGTGAATCGCCTTCTAGCACAGATACGCAGTATTTT. Protein sequence: CASSESPSSTDTQYF. The variable domain in full, with the rest retrieved from reference TRBV2 and TRBJ2-3, is EPEVTQTPSHQVTQMGQEVILRCVPISNHLYFYWYRQILGQKVEFLVSFYNNEISEKSEIFDDQFSVERPDGSNFTLKIRSTKLEDSAMYFCASSESPSSTDTQYFGPGTRLTVL.

The rearrangement joins TRBV28 to TRBJ2-5, with 9 bases aligning to TRBD2. With 2 bases clipped from V and 3 bases from J, the junction kept 4 bases outside the gene matches. CDR3 length: 15 residues. CDR1 and CDR2 from the germline V gene are MDHEN and SYDVKM. CDR3: CASSLPSGDKETQYF. CDR3 DNA sequence: TGTGCCAGCAGTTTACCTAGCGGGGATAAAGAGACCCAGTACTTC.

The V and J genes are TRBV5-1 and TRBJ2-7; 11 nucleotides match TRBD2. This CDR3 is 17 amino acids long. Unmatched junction bases numbered 7, after V lost 0 bases and J lost 2 bases. Germline CDR1 reads SGHRS; CDR2 reads YFSETQ. CDR3 bases: TGCGCCAGCAGCTTGGGACTACTAGCGGGGGACCCCTACGAGCAGTACTTC. It codes for CASSLGLLAGDPYEQYF.

The rearrangement joins TRBV29-1 to TRBJ2-3; D possibly uses TRBD1 or TRBD2 (5 bases each). Germline CDR1 and CDR2: SQVTM and ANQGSEA. V was clipped by 8 bases and J by 4 bases, with 13 bases between them. CDR3 length: 12 amino acids. As DNA, the CDR3 is TGCAGCATTAACACGGGGCCAGATACGCAGTATTTT. Translation: CSINTGPDTQYF.

The chain recombines TRBV7-8 with TRBJ2-7; D call uncertain. The CDR3 is 15 residues long. Per germline, CDR1 SGHVS and CDR2 FQNEAQ. The V gene lost 5 bases and the J gene lost 0 bases, with 14 bases spanning the gap. The DNA of the CDR3 is TGTGCCAGCAGCCCGCTGAGCGTGAGCTCCTACGAGCAGTACGTC. This encodes CASSPLSVSSYEQYV.

The chain couples TRBV7-9 to TRBJ1-2; 7 nucleotides line up with TRBD1. Germline lookup yields CDR1 SEHNR and CDR2 FQNEAQ (reference sequence). The CDR3 has 16 amino acids. Germline trimming cut 1 base from V and 7 bases from J; bases unmatched to any gene: 12. The CDR3 loop reads CASSLGAGTEQVGYTF. The CDR3, as DNA: TGTGCCAGCAGCTTAGGTGCCGGGACAGAGCAGGTTGGCTACACCTTC.

This chain joins TRBV20-1 and TRBJ2-7; no reliable D call. V was shortened by 1 base and J by 6 bases, with 16 bases between the two germline ends. Germline assignment: CDR1 DFQATT and CDR2 SNEGSKA (reference sequence). The CDR3 contains 14 residues. The CDR3 here is CSARARQPLREQYF. Here the CDR3 DNA reads TGCAGTGCTAGAGCACGTCAACCGTTGCGCGAGCAGTACTTC.

The chain is built from TRBV5-1 and TRBJ2-7, with 10 bases identical to TRBD1. The CDR3 runs 14 residues. Per germline, CDR1 SGHRS and CDR2 YFSETQ. The ends lost 3 bases at V and 3 bases at J; junction bases unmatched: 3. The CDR3 is CASSSRDRGYEQYF. The CDR3 DNA is TGCGCCAGCAGCTCACGGGACAGGGGCTACGAGCAGTACTTC.

This clonotype was seen only once. The chain links TRBV7-2 to TRBJ2-5; 7 bases line up with TRBD1. V dropped 5 bases and J dropped 4; count of bases not matched to a gene: 7. CDR1 SGHTA and CDR2 FQGNSA come from the germline V gene. The length of the CDR3 is 14 residues. The CDR3 here is CASSPWTGGETQYF. DNA of the CDR3: TGTGCCAGCAGCCCCTGGACAGGCGGAGAGACCCAGTACTTC. Full variable domain (rest looked up from reference TRBV7-2 and TRBJ2-5): GAGVSQSPSNKVTEKGKDVELRCDPISGHTALYWYRQSLGQGLEFLIYFQGNSAPDKSGLPSDRFSAERTGGSVSTLTIQRTQQEDSAVYLCASSPWTGGETQYFGPGTRLLVL.

The chain employs TRBV19 and TRBJ1-2, with TRBD1 as a possible D gene (6 bases). This CDR3 is 16 amino acids long. The germline gives CDR1 LNHDA, CDR2 SQIVND (reference sequence). Trimming took off 10 bases at V and 0 bases at J, with 21 bases between the two ends. CDR3 sequence (DNA): TGTGCCACCTCAACTATCCGAGGACAGACTAACTATGGCTACACCTTC. Translated: CATSTIRGQTNYGYTF.

V is TRBV12-3 or TRBV12-4 and J is TRBJ2-1; D is perhaps TRBD2 (6 bases). The CDR3 sequence is 16 residues long. The V and J ends lost 2 bases and 2 bases respectively, with 13 bases between them. CDR3 protein: CASSLSGVRTYNEQFF. In DNA, the CDR3 is TGTGCCAGCAGTTTATCGGGGGTAAGGACCTACAATGAGCAGTTCTTC.

The genes are TRBV6-2 or TRBV6-3 and TRBJ1-6; a possible D gene is TRBD1 (6 bases). Trimming stripped 6 bases from V and 6 bases from J, with 12 bases between. The V gene's germline CDR1 is MNHEY and CDR2 SVGEGT. The CDR3 sequence is 14 residues long. Written as DNA, the CDR3 is TGTGCCAGCAGCAACGGACAGTTTAATTCACCCCTCCACTTT. Translating gives CASSNGQFNSPLHF.

This clonotype showed up just once. CDR3 in DNA: TGTGCCAGTAGTAGCGGGGCCTACAATGAGCAGTTCTTC. Translation gives CASSSGAYNEQFF. This chain links TRBV19 with TRBJ2-1; maybe TRBD2 (6 bases). This CDR3 spans 13 amino acids. V was cut by 4 bases and J by 2 bases, with 6 bases left in between. CDR1 is LNHDA, CDR2 SQIVND, per germline (reference sequence).

This chain joins TRBV9 and TRBJ1-3; tentative D call: TRBD1 (5 bases). V shed 4 bases and J shed 0 bases, with 11 bases lying between them. CDR3 length equals 15 residues. Germline CDR1 SGDLS, CDR2 YYNGEE. CDR3 DNA sequence: TGTGCCAGCAGCCCGGGGGGAACCTCTGGAAACACCATATATTTT. Translating it yields CASSPGGTSGNTIYF.

This chain joins TRBV6-5 and TRBJ2-6, with 8 bases identical to TRBD2. The CDR3 has 15 residues. Trimming cost V 9 bases and J 1 base; bases outside gene matches: 5. CDR1 and CDR2 from the germline V gene are MNHEY and SVGAGI. DNA for the CDR3: TGTGCCAGTTGTCGCGGGGGGTCTGGGGCCAACGTCCTGACTTTC. It translates to CASCRGGSGANVLTF.

The chain is built from TRBV28 and TRBJ2-7; D gene unclear. Per the germline V gene, CDR1 is MDHEN and CDR2 is SYDVKM. This CDR3 is 13 amino acids long. V was clipped by 5 bases and J by 3 bases, with 11 bases between them. The CDR3 bases are TGTGCCAGCAGTCCGAGTGCCAACTACGAGCAGTACTTC. It is translated as CASSPSANYEQYF.

J is TRBJ1-4 and V is TRBV20-1, with no clear D. This CDR3 has 16 amino acids. V was clipped by 4 bases and J by 3 bases, with 18 bases between them. The germline V gene has CDR1 DFQATT and CDR2 SNEGSKA (reference sequence). CDR3 DNA sequence: TGCAGTGCTAAAAACGCGGCCCAGGCAGCTAATGAAAAACTGTTTTTT. This sequence encodes CSAKNAAQAANEKLFF.

The rearrangement links TRBV28 to TRBJ2-7; a possible D gene is TRBD1 (7 bases). This CDR3 has 15 amino acids. CDR1 is MDHEN, CDR2 SYDVKM, per germline. V was cut by 6 bases and J by 2 bases, with 17 bases left in between. The chain's CDR3 is CASREPRGATYEQYF. CDR3 sequence (DNA): TGTGCCAGCAGAGAACCCAGGGGGGCCACCTACGAGCAGTACTTC. The full variable domain, with the rest looked up from reference TRBV28 and TRBJ2-7, is DVKVTQSSRYLVKRTGEKVFLECVQDMDHENMFWYRQDPGLGLRLIYFSYDVKMKEKGDIPEGYSVSREKKERFSLILESASTNQTSMYLCASREPRGATYEQYFGPGTRLTVT.

This chain links TRBV19 with TRBJ1-1; D is undetermined. Trimming took off 0 bases at V and 4 bases at J, with 6 bases between the two ends. CDR3 length equals 13 residues. CDR1 and CDR2 from the germline V gene are LNHDA and SQIVND (reference sequence). Here the CDR3 reads CASSIDGSTEAFF. The CDR3 DNA reads TGTGCCAGTAGTATAGACGGGAGCACTGAAGCTTTCTTT.

The chain carries TRBV28 and TRBJ2-3; tentative D call: TRBD2 (6 bases). This CDR3 has 14 amino acids. Germline values: CDR1 MDHEN, CDR2 SYDVKM. The germline V and J ends were trimmed by 8 bases and 6 bases, with 18 bases remaining between them. CDR3 nucleotide sequence: TGTGCCAGCGCCGGAGTCGGGGGATCGGATACGCAGTATTTT. It codes for CASAGVGGSDTQYF.

This chain links TRBV12-3 or TRBV12-4 with TRBJ2-7; D assignment may be TRBD1 or TRBD2 (5 bases each). This CDR3 has 15 amino acids. The V and J ends lost 6 bases and 0 bases respectively, with 15 bases between them. The CDR3 region has the DNA TGTGCCAGCAGAGTCCAGGACACTAGCTCCTACGAGCAGTACGTC. As protein: CASRVQDTSSYEQYV.

The gene calls are TRBV5-1 and TRBJ1-1, with D uncertain. This CDR3 is built from 15 residues. With 2 bases removed from V and 0 bases from J, the gap between germline ends came to 11 bases. Per the germline V gene, CDR1 is SGHRS and CDR2 is YFSETQ. CDR3 nucleotide sequence: TGCGCCAGCAGCTTTCTCTCTGGATTGAACACTGAAGCTTTCTTT. Encoded protein: CASSFLSGLNTEAFF.

The chain has TRBV12-5 and TRBJ2-2; D call uncertain. Trimming removed 3 bases at V and 7 bases at J, with 3 bases between. Germline-derived CDR1 and CDR2 are LGHNT and FRNRAP. The CDR3 covers 11 residues. CDR3 nucleotides: TGTGCTAGTGGTTTTAACGGGGAGCTGTTTTTT. This sequence encodes CASGFNGELFF.

The chain combines TRBV20-1 with TRBJ1-5; D call uncertain. The CDR3 is 12 residues long. Trimming stripped 3 bases from V and 3 bases from J, with 6 bases between. CDR1 is DFQATT, CDR2 SNEGSKA, per germline (reference sequence). The CDR3 region has the DNA TGCAGTGCTAGCGTGACCAATCAGCCCCAGCATTTT. Protein: CSASVTNQPQHF.

The V call is TRBV5-1, the J call TRBJ2-3; 8 nucleotides match TRBD1. CDR3 length: 16 residues. Germline CDR1 and CDR2: SGHRS and YFSETQ. V was clipped by 4 bases and J by 0 bases; unmatched bases: 7. CDR3 DNA: TGCGCCAGCAGCCCGTACAGGGGGGCTAGCACAGATACGCAGTATTTT. Protein: CASSPYRGASTDTQYF.

The chain carries TRBV10-3 and TRBJ1-5, with a tentative D call TRBD1 (5 bases). Germline CDR1 is ENHRY and CDR2 is SYGVKD. Trimming took off 6 bases at V and 3 bases at J, with 12 bases between the two ends. The CDR3 totals 14 residues. The CDR3 protein is CAISRLGDNQPQHF. As DNA, the CDR3 is TGTGCCATCAGCCGTCTGGGGGACAATCAGCCCCAGCATTTT.